This TCR beta chain emerged from a study of T cells in Graves' hyperthyroidism and ophthalmopathy. Notes on the study in general: Researchers report that a 13 V-J model separated ophthalmopathy from stable hyperthyroidism. Appearing also in blood were most of the thyroid clonotypes expanded above 0.001.

As concerns this clonotype: The target antigen is unknown.

RNA transcripts yielded amplified TCR beta CDR3 regions. Initially, a first-round RT-PCR of the TCR CDR3 employed the HTBI primer set. TCRdb analysed the multiplex PCR reads with MiXCR anew, one entry per CDR3 protein. The repertoire holds 250,000 to 350,000 distinct CDR3 sequences, with around 16% as singletons. The authors took PBMCs from 8.5 to 10 ml fresh peripheral blood. CDR1 is DFQATT and CDR2 is SNEGSKA in the germline V gene (reference sequence). V shed 2 bases, J shed 0 bases, and the junction held 9 bases outside the gene matches. The CDR3 runs to 17 residues. The TCR sequence derives from a man aged 25 to 40 with Graves' hyperthyroidism. Sequences were obtained from blood. This sequence joins TRBV20-1 and TRBJ2-1; TRBD1 agrees at 8 bases. CDR3 nucleotide sequence: TGCAGTGCTAGACTTTTTAGAACAGGGGGCTCCTACAATGAGCAGTTCTTC. It specifies CSARLFRTGGSYNEQFF.